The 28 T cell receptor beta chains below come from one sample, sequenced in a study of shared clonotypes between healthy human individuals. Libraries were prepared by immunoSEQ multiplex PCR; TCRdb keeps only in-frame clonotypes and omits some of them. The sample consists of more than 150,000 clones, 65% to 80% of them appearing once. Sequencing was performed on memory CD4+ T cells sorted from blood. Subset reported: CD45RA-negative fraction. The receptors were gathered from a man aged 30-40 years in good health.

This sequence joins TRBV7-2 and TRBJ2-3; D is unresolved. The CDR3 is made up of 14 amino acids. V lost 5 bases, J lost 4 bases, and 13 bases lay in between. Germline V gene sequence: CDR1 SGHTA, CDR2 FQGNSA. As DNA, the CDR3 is TGTGCCAGCAGCCGTTCCCAGTTGGCAGATACGCAGTATTTT. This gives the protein CASSRSQLADTQYF.

CDR3 residues: CASSRTPTTGENEQYF. CDR3 coding DNA: TGTGCCAGCAGCCGAACCCCAACGACAGGGGAAAACGAGCAGTACTTC. The chain joins TRBV5-4 to TRBJ2-7, with 8 bases aligning to TRBD1. V was clipped by 4 bases and J by 5 bases; unmatched bases: 14. Germline V lookup: CDR1 SGHNT, CDR2 YYREEE (reference sequence). CDR3 length: 16 residues.

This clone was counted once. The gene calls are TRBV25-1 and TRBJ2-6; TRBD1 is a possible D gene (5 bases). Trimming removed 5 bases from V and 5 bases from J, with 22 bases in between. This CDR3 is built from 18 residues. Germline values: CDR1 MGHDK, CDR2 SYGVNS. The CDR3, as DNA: TGTGCCAGCAGTATGCGCGAAACTGGACAAAGTCGGGCCAACGTCCTGACTTTC. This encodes CASSMRETGQSRANVLTF.

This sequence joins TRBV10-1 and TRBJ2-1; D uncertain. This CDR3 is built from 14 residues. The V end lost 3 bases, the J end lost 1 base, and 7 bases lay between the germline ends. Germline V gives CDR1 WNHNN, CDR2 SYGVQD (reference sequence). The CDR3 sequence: CASSDQISYNEQFF. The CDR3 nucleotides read TGCGCCAGCAGTGATCAGATTTCCTACAATGAGCAGTTCTTC.

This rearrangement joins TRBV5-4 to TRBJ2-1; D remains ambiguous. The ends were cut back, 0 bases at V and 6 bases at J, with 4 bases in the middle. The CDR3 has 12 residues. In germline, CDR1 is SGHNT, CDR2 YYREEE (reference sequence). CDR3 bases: TGTGCCAGCAGCTTGGATAGCAATGAGCAGTTCTTC. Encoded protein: CASSLDSNEQFF.

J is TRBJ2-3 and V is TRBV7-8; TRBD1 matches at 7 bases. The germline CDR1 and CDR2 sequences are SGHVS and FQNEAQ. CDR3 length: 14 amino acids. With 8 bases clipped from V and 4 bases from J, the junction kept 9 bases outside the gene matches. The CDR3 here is CASGRQGQSDTQYF. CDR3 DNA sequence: TGTGCCAGCGGGAGACAGGGACAATCAGATACGCAGTATTTT.

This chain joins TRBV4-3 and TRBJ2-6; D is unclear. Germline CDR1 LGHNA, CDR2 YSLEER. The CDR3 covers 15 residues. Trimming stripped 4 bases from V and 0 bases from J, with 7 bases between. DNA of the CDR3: TGCGCCAGCAGCCTGAGCCGCTCTGGGGCCAACGTCCTGACTTTC. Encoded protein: CASSLSRSGANVLTF.

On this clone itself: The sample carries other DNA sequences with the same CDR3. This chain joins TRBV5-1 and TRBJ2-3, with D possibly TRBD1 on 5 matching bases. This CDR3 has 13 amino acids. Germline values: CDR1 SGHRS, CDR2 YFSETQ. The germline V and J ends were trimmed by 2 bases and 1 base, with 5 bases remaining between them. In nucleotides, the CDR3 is TGCGCCAGCAGCTTAGGGGGCACAGATACGCAGTATTTT. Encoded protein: CASSLGGTDTQYF.

Here the CDR3 reads CASSPRGYDTGELFF. CDR3 DNA sequence: TGTGCCAGCAGCCCACGGGGATACGACACCGGGGAGCTGTTTTTT. The V call is TRBV7-6, the J call TRBJ2-2; TRBD2 might be the D (5 bases). This CDR3 is built from 15 residues. The V end lost 5 bases, the J end lost 3 bases, and 13 bases lay between the germline ends. CDR1 is SGHVS, CDR2 FNYEAQ, per germline. The full variable domain, completed using reference TRBV7-6 and TRBJ2-2, is GAGVSQSPRYKVTKRGQDVALRCDPISGHVSLYWYRQALGQGPEFLTYFNYEAQQDKSGLPNDRFSAERPEGSISTLTIQRTEQRDSAMYRCASSPRGYDTGELFFGEGSRLTVL.

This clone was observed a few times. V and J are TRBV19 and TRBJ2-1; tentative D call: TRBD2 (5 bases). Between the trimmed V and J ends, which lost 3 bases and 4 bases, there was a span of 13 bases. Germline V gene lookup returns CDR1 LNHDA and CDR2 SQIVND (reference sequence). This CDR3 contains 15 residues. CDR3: CASSIQDFPYNEQFF. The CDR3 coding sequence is TGTGCCAGTAGTATCCAGGACTTTCCTTACAATGAGCAGTTCTTC.

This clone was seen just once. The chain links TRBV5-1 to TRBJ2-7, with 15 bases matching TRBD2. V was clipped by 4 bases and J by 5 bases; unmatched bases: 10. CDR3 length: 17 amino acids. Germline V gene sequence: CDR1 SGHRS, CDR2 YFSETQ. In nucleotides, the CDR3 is TGCGCCAGCAGCCCCGGGACTAGCGGGAGGATGAACAACGAGCAGTACTTC. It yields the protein CASSPGTSGRMNNEQYF.

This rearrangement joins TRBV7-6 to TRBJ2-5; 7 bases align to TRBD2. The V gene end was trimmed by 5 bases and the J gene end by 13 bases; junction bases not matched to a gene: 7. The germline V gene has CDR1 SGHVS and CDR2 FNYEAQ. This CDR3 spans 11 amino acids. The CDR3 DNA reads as TGTGCCAGCAGCGCACAGACTAGCCTGTACTTC. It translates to CASSAQTSLYF.

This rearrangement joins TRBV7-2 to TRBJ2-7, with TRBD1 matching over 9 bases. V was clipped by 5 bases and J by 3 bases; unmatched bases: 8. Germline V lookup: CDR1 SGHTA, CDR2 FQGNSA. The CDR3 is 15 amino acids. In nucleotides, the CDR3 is TGTGCCAGCAGCCCCGAGGACAGGGGAGACTACGAGCAGTACTTC. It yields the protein CASSPEDRGDYEQYF.

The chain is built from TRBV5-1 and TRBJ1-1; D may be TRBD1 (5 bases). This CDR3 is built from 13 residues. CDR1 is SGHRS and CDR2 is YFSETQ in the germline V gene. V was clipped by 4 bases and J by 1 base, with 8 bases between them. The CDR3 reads CASSPGPNTEAFF. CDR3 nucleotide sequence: TGCGCCAGCAGCCCAGGGCCGAACACTGAAGCTTTCTTT.

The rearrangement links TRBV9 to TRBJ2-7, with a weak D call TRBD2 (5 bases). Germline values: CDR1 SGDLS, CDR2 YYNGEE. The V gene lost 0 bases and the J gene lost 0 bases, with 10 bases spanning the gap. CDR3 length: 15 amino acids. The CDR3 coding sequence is TGTGCCAGCAGCGTAGGGACTCAGAGCTCCTACGAGCAGTACTTC. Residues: CASSVGTQSSYEQYF.

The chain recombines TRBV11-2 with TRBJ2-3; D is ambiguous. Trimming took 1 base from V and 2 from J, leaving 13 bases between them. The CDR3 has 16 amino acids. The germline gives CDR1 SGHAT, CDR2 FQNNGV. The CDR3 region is CASSLAQGSVTDTQYF. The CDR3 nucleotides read TGTGCCAGCAGCTTAGCGCAAGGGTCAGTCACAGATACGCAGTATTTT. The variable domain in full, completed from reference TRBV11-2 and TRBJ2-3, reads EAGVAQSPRYKIIEKRQSVAFWCNPISGHATLYWYQQILGQGPKLLIQFQNNGVVDDSQLPKDRFSAERLKGVDSTLKIQPAKLEDSAVYLCASSLAQGSVTDTQYFGPGTRLTVL.

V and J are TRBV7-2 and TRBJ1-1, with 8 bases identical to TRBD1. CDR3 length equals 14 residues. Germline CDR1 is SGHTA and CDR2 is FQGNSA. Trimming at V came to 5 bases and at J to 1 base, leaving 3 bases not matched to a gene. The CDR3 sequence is CASSRGQANTEAFF. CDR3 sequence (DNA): TGTGCCAGCAGCCGGGGACAGGCGAACACTGAAGCTTTCTTT.

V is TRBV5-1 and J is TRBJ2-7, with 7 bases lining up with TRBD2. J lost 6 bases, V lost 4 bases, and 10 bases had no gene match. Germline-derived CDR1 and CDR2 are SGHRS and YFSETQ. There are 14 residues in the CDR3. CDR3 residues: CASSPLGGLPEQYF. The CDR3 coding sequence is TGCGCCAGCAGCCCCCTGGGGGGGTTGCCCGAGCAGTACTTC.

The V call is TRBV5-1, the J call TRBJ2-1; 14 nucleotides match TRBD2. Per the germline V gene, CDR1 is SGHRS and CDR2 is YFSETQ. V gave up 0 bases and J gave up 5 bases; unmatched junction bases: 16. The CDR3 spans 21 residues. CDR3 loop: CASSLAPRLAGGLEGHNEQFF. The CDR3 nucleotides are TGCGCCAGCAGCTTGGCCCCGCGACTAGCGGGAGGGTTAGAGGGCCACAATGAGCAGTTCTTC.

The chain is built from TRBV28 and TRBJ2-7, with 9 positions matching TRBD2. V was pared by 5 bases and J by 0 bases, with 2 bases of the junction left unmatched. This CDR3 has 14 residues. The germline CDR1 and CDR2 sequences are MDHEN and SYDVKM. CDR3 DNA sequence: TGTGCCAGCAGTCCTAGCGGGGCCTCCTACGAGCAGTACTTC. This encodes CASSPSGASYEQYF.

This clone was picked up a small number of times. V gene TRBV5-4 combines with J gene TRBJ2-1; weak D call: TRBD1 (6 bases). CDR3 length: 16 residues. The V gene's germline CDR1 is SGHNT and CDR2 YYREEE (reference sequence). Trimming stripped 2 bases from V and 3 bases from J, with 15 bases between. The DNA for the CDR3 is TGTGCCAGCAGCTTATGGACAGCGATGCTCTACAATGAGCAGTTCTTC. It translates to CASSLWTAMLYNEQFF. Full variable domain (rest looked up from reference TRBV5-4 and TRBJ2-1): ETGVTQSPTHLIKTRGQQVTLRCSSQSGHNTVSWYQQALGQGPQFIFQYYREEENGRGNFPPRFSGLQFPNYSSELNVNALELDDSALYLCASSLWTAMLYNEQFFGPGTRLTVL.

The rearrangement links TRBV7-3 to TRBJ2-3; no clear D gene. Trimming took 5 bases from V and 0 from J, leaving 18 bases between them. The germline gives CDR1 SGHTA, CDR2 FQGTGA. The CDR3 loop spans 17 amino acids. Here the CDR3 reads CASSAQPAPTSTDTQYF. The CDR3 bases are TGTGCCAGCAGCGCACAACCAGCTCCGACCAGCACAGATACGCAGTATTTT.

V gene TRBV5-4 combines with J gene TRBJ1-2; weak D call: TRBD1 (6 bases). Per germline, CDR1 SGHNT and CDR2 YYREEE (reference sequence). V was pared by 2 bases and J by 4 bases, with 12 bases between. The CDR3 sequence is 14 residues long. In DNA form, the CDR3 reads TGTGCCAGCAGCTTATACAGGGAGGTCTATGGCTACACCTTC. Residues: CASSLYREVYGYTF.

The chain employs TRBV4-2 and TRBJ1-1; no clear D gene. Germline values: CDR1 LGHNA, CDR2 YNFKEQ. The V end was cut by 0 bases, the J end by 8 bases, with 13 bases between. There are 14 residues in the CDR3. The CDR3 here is CASSQDNRPGEAFF. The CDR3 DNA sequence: TGTGCCAGCAGCCAAGATAACCGACCGGGGGAAGCTTTCTTT.

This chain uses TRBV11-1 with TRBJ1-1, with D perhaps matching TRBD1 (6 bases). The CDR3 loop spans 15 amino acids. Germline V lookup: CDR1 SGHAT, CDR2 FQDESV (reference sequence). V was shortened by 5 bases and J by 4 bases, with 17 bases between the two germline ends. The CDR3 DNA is TGTGCCAGCAGCCCTGGCTCAGGGGACGGCACTGAAGCTTTCTTT. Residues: CASSPGSGDGTEAFF.

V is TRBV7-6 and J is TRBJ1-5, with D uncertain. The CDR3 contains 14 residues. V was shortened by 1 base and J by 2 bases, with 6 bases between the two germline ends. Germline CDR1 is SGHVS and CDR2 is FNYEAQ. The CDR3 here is CASSLDPGNQPQHF. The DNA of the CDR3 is TGTGCCAGCAGCTTAGATCCGGGCAATCAGCCCCAGCATTTT.

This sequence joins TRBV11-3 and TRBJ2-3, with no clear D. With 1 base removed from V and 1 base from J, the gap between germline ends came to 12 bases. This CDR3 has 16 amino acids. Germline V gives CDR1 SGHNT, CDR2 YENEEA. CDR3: CASSLGDWLRTDTQYF. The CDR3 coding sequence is TGTGCCAGCAGCTTAGGAGACTGGCTCCGCACAGATACGCAGTATTTT.

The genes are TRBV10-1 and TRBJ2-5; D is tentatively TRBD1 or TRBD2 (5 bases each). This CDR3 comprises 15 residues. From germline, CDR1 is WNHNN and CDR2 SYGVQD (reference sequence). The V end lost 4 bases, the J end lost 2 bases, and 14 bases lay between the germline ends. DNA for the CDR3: TGCGCCAGCAGTGCTGGGACCCGCGTTCAAGAGACCCAGTACTTC. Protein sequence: CASSAGTRVQETQYF.